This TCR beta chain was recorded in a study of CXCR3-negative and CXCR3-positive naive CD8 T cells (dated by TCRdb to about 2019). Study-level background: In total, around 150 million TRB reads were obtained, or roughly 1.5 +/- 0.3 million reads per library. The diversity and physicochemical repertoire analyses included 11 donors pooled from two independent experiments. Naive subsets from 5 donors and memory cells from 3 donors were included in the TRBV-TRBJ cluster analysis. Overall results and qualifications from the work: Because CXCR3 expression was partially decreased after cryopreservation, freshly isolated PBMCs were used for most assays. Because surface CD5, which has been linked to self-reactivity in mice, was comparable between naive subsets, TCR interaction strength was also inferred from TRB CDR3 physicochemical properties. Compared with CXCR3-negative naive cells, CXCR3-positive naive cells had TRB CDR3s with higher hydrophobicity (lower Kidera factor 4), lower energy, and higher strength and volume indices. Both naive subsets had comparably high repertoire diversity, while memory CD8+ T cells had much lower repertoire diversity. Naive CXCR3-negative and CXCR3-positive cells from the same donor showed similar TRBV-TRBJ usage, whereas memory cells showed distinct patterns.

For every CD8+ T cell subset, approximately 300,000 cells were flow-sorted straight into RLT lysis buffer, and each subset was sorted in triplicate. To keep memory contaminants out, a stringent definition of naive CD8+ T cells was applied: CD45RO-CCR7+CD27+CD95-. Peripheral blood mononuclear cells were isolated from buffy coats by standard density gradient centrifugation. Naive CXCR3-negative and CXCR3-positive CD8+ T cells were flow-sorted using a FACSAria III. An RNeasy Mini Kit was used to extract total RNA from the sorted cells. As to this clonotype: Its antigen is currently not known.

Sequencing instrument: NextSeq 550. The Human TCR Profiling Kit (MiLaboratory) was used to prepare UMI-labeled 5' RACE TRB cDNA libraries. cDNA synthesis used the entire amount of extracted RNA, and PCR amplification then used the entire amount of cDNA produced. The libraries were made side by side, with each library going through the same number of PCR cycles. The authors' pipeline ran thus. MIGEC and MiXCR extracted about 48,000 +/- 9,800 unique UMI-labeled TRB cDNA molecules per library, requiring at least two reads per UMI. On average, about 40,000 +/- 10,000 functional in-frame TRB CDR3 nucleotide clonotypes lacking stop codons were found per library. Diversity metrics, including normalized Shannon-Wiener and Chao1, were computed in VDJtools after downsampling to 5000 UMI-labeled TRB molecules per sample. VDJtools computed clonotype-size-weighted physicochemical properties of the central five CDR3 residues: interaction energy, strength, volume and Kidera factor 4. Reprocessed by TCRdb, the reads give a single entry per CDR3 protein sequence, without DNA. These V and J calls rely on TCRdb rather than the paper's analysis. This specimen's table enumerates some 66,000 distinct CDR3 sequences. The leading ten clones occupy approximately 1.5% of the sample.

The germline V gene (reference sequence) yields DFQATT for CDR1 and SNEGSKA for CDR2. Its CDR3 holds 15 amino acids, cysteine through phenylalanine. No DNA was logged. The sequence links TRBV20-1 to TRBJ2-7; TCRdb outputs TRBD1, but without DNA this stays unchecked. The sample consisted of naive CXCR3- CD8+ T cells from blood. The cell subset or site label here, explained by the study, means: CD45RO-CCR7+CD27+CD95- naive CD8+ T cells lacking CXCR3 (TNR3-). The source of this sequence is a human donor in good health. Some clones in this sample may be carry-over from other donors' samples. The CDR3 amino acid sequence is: CSARIADRDFYEQYF.